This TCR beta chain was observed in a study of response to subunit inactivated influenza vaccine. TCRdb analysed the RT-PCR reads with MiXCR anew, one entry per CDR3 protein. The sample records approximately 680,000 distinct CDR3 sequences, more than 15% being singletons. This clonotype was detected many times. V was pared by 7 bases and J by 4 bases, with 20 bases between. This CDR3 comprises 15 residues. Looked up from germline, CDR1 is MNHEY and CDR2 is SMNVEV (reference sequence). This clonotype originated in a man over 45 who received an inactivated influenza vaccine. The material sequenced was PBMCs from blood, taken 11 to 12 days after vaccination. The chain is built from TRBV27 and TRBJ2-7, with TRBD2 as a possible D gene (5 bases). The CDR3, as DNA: TGTGCCAGCACTTACCGCCCCTCCCCGGGGTACGAGCAGTACTTC. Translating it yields CASTYRPSPGYEQYF.